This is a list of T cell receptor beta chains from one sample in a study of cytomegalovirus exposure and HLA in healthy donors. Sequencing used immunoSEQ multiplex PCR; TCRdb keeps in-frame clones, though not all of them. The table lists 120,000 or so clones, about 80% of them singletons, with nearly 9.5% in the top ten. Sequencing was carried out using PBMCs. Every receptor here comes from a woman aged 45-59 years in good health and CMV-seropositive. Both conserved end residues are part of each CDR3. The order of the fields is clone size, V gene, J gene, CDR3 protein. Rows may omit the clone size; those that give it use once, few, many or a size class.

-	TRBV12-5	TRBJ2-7	CASGLGAHEQYF
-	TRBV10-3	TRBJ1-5	CAISFGDRDQPQHF
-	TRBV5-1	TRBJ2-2	CASGGISNTGELFF
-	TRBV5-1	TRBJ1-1	CASSWAGGTEAFF
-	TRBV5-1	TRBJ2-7	CASSTTGTGVEQYF
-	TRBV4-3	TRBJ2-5	CASSQGYGAGGETQYF
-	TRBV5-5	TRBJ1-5	CASSLVDSPSNQPQHF
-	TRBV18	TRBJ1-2	CASSPSTGANYGYTF
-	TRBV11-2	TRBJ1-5	CASSLDAVQPQHF
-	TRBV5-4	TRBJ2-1	CASSLGRTSGRNEQFF
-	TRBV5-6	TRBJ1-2	CASSPKIGTVYGYTF
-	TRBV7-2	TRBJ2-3	CASSLASTSGAGTQYF
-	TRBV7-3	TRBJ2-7	CASSFQAGGSYEQYF
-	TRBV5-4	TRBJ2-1	CASSFSSSYNEQFF
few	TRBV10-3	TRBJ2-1	CAISGEGQGAGEQFF